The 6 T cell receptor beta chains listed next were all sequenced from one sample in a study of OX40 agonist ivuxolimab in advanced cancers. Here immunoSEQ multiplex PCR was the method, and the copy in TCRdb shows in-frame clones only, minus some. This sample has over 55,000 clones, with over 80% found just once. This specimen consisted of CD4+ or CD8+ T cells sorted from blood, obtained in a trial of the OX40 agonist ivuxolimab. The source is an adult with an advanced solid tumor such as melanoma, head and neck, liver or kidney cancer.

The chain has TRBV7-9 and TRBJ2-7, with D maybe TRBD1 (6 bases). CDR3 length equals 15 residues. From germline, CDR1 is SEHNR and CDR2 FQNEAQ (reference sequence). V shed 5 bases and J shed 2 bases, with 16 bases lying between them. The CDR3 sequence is CASSPSLDRAYEQYF. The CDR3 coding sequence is TGTGCCAGCAGCCCATCTTTGGACAGAGCCTACGAGCAGTACTTC.

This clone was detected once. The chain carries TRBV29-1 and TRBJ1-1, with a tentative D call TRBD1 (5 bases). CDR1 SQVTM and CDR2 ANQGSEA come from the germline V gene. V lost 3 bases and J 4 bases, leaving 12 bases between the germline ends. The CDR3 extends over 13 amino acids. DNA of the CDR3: TGCAGCGTTGACTGGGGGGTCGGCACTGAAGCTTTCTTT. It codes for CSVDWGVGTEAFF.

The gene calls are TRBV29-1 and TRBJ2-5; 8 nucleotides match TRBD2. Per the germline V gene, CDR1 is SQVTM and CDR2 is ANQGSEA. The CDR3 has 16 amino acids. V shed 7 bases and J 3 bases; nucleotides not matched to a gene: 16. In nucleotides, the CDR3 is TGCAGCGCTGCCTCATGGCGGGAGGCTTCGGAAGAGACCCAGTACTTC. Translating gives CSAASWREASEETQYF.

CDR3 in DNA: TGTGCCAGCAGCGTAGAGGCAGGTTCCTCCTACGAGCAGTACTTC. This translates into CASSVEAGSSYEQYF. The V call is TRBV9, the J call TRBJ2-7; D uncertain. This CDR3 is 15 amino acids long. V was trimmed by 0 bases and J by 0 bases, leaving 10 bases between them. Germline V gene lookup returns CDR1 SGDLS and CDR2 YYNGEE.

Here the CDR3 reads CASSLFYKVGGTYEQYF. Here the CDR3 DNA reads TGTGCCAGCAGTTTATTTTATAAGGTTGGGGGAACCTACGAGCAGTACTTC. This chain links TRBV28 with TRBJ2-7, with D possibly called TRBD1 or TRBD2 (5 bases each). This CDR3 has 17 residues. The germline gives CDR1 MDHEN, CDR2 SYDVKM. Trimming took off 1 base at V and 2 bases at J, with 18 bases between the two ends.

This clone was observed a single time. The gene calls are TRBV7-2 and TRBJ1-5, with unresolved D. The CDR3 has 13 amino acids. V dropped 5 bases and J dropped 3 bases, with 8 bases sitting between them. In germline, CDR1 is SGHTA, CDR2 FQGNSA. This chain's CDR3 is CASSVGFNQPQHF. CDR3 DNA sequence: TGTGCCAGCAGCGTTGGCTTCAATCAGCCCCAGCATTTT.